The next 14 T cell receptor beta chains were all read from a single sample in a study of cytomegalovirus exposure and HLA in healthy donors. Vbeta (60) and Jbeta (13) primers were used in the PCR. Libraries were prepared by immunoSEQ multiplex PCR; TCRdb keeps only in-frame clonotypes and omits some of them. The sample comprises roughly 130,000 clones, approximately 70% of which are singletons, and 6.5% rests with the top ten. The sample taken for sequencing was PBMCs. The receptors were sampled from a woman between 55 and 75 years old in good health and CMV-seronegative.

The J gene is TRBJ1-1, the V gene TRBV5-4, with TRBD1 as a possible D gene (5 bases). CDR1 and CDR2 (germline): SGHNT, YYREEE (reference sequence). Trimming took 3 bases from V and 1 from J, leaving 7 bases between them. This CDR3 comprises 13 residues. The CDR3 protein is CASSSTGNTEAFF. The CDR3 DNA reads TGTGCCAGCAGCTCCACAGGGAACACTGAAGCTTTCTTT.

CDR3 residues: CASSSGSLEKLFF. CDR3 DNA sequence: TGCGCCAGCAGCTCCGGGAGCCTTGAAAAACTGTTTTTT. The chain is built from TRBV5-1 and TRBJ1-4; no definite D call. V dropped 3 bases and J dropped 7 bases, with 10 bases sitting between them. CDR3 length: 13 amino acids. The V gene's germline CDR1 is SGHRS and CDR2 YFSETQ.

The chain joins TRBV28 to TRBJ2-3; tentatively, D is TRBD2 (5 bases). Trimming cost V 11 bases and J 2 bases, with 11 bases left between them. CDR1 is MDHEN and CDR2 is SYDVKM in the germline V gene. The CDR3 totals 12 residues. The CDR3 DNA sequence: TGTGCCTCGCACGGGGACACAGATACGCAGTATTTT. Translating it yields CASHGDTDTQYF.

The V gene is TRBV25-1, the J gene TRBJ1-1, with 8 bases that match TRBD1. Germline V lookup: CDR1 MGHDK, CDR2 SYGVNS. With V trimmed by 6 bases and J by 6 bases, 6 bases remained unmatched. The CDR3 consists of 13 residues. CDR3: CASRKEQGAEAFF. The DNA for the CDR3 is TGTGCCAGCAGGAAGGAACAGGGGGCTGAAGCTTTCTTT.

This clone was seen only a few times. This chain's CDR3 is CASLSTGGMSSPLHF. As DNA, the CDR3 is TGTGCCAGCCTGAGTACAGGGGGCATGAGTTCACCCCTCCACTTT. The rearrangement joins TRBV2 to TRBJ1-6; 9 nucleotides agree with TRBD1. This CDR3 has 15 residues. Trimming cost V 8 bases and J 9 bases; bases outside gene matches: 11. CDR1 SNHLY and CDR2 FYNNEI come from the germline V gene.

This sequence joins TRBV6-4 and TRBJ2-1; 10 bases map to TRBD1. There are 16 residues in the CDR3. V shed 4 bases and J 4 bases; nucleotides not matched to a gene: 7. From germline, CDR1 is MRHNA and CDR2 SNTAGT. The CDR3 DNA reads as TGTGCCAGCAGTGCCGGGACAGGGGCCCGATACAATGAGCAGTTCTTC. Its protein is CASSAGTGARYNEQFF.

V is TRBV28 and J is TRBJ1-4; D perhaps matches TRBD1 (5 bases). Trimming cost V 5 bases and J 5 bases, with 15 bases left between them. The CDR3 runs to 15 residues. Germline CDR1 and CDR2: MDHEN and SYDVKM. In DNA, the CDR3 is TGTGCCAGCAGTCAATTGGGGGGAGAGAATGAAAAACTGTTTTTT. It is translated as CASSQLGGENEKLFF.

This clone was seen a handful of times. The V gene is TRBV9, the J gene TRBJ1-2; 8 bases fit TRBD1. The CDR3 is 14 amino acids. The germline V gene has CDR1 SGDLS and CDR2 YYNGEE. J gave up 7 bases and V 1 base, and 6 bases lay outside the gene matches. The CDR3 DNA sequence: TGTGCCAGCAGCGTAACAGGGGGTCCTGGTGGCTACACCTTC. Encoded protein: CASSVTGGPGGYTF.

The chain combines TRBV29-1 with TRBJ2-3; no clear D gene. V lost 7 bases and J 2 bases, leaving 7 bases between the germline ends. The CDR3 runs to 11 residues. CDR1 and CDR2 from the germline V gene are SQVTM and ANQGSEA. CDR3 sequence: CSAELTDTQYF. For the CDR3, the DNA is TGCAGCGCCGAACTCACAGATACGCAGTATTTT.

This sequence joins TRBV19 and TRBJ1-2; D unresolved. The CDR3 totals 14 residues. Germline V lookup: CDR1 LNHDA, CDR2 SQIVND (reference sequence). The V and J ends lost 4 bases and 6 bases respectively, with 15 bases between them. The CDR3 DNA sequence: TGTGCCAGTAGTAATCCCGCAGGAGGAAATGGCTACACCTTC. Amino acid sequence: CASSNPAGGNGYTF.

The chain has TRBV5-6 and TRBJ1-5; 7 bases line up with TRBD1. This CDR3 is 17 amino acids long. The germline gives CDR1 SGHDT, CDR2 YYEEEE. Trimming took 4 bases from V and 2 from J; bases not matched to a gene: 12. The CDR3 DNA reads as TGTGCCAGCAGCCGTAGGAGGGGGCGAGATGGCAATCAGCCCCAGCATTTT. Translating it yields CASSRRRGRDGNQPQHF.

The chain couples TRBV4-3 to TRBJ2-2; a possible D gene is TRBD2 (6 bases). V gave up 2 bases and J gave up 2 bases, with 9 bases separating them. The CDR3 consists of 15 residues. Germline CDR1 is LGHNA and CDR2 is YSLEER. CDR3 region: CASSQIGGNTGELFF. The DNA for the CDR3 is TGCGCCAGCAGCCAAATCGGGGGAAACACCGGGGAGCTGTTTTTT.

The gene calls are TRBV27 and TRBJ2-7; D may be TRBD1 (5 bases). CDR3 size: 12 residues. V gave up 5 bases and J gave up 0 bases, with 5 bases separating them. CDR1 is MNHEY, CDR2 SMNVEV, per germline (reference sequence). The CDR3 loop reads CASSDSSYEQYF. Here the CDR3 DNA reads TGTGCCAGCAGTGACAGCTCCTACGAGCAGTACTTC.

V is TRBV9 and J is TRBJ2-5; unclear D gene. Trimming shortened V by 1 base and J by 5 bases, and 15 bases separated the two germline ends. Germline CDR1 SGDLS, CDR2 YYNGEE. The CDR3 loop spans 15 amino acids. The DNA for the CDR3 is TGTGCCAGCAGCGTAAGTCCTAGTAATCGGGAGACCCAGTACTTC. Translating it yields CASSVSPSNRETQYF.